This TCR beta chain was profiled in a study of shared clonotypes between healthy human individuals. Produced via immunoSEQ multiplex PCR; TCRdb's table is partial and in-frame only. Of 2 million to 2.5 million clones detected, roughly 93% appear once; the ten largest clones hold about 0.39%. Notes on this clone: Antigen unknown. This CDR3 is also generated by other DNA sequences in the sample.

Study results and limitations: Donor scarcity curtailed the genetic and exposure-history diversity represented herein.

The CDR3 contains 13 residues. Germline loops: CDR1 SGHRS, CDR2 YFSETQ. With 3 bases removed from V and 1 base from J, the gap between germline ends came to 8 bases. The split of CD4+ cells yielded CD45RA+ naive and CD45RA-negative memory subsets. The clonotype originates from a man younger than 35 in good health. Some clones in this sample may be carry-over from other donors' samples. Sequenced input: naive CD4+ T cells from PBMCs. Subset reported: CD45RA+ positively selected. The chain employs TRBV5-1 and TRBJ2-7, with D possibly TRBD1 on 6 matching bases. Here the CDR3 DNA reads TGCGCCAGCAGCTCCGGGACATCCTACGAGCAGTACTTC. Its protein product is CASSSGTSYEQYF.